This entry lists 30 T cell receptor beta chains sequenced from one sample in a study of T-cell reconstitution after alpha-beta-depleted transplantation in children (dated by TCRdb to the mid-2010s). Library creation used PCR. TCRdb shows the sequencer as Illumina HiSeq 2500. TCR libraries were prepared with molecular barcoding, using unique molecular identifiers to normalize TCRbeta repertoire quantification. Starting from the raw public reads, TCRdb applied fastp trimming at Q25, assembled clones with MiXCR and retained in-frame beta chains. Rows with a matching CDR3 protein are joined into one entry that keeps the most common DNA and genes. This sample lists 700,000 to 950,000 distinct CDR3 sequences; roughly 15% were detected once. Of the sample, under 6% is held by the ten largest clones. The treatment or condition label of this sample denotes: allogeneic hematopoietic cell transplantation with graft depleted of TCRalphabeta T cells and CD19 B cells.

The material sequenced was PBMCs, mostly from graft donor cells, taken 360 days after TCRalphabeta/CD19-depleted stem cell transplant. Receptors were obtained from a male patient younger than 18 who had a stem cell transplant for acute lymphoblastic leukemia, so the T cells may come from the graft donor.

The chain has TRBV5-1 and TRBJ1-4; D may be TRBD1 (6 bases). Germline CDR1 SGHRS, CDR2 YFSETQ. V dropped 4 bases and J dropped 5 bases, with 9 bases sitting between them. The CDR3 consists of 13 residues. The CDR3 spells CASSRGQNEKLFF. In nucleotides, the CDR3 is TGCGCCAGCAGCCGGGGGCAGAATGAAAAACTGTTTTTT.

This clonotype has a handful of counts. The CDR3 loop reads CASSLSGLDTEAFF. In DNA form, the CDR3 reads TGCGCCAGCAGCTTGTCAGGGTTGGACACTGAAGCTTTCTTT. The chain has TRBV5-1 and TRBJ1-1; D is possibly TRBD1 (5 bases). The CDR3 is 14 amino acids. Germline CDR1 reads SGHRS; CDR2 reads YFSETQ. V lost 1 base and J 3 bases, leaving 10 bases between the germline ends.

J is TRBJ2-7 and V is TRBV10-3, with TRBD2 matching 7 bases. The ends lost 1 base at V and 5 bases at J; junction bases unmatched: 5. Germline-derived CDR1 and CDR2 are ENHRY and SYGVKD. The CDR3 has 14 residues. The CDR3 loop reads CAISEYGRPDEQYF. CDR3 in DNA: TGTGCCATCAGTGAGTACGGGAGGCCGGACGAGCAGTACTTC.

This clonotype was counted only a few times. The CDR3 sequence: CASSRMTPGVYNEQFF. The CDR3 DNA reads TGTGCCAGCAGCCGGATGACCCCCGGCGTCTACAATGAGCAGTTCTTC. This chain joins TRBV3-1 and TRBJ2-1; D is ambiguous. Germline CDR1 and CDR2: LGHDT and YNNKEL (reference sequence). Trimming stripped 4 bases from V and 3 bases from J, with 16 bases between. The length of the CDR3 is 16 residues.

A few counts support this clonotype. The chain recombines TRBV7-9 with TRBJ2-6; unclear D gene. The length of the CDR3 is 14 residues. Germline V lookup: CDR1 SEHNR, CDR2 FQNEAQ (reference sequence). V lost 4 bases, J lost 4 bases, and 8 bases lay in between. CDR3 in DNA: TGTGCCAGCAGCTCTAAAACCGGGGCCAACGTCCTGACTTTC. This codes for CASSSKTGANVLTF.

This clonotype was counted at least ten times. This rearrangement joins TRBV3-1 to TRBJ2-1, with a weak D call TRBD2 (6 bases). V was trimmed by 0 bases and J by 7 bases, leaving 13 bases between them. The CDR3 length is 15 residues. Germline lookup yields CDR1 LGHDT and CDR2 YNNKEL (reference sequence). The CDR3 bases are TGTGCCAGCAGCCAAGATGGGGCGGGAAAGAATGAGCAGTTCTTC. It yields the protein CASSQDGAGKNEQFF.

This clonotype turned up a few times. The chain employs TRBV7-2 and TRBJ1-2, with 9 bases lining up with TRBD1. Unmatched junction bases numbered 8, after V lost 2 bases and J lost 4 bases. Germline V CDR1 and CDR2: SGHTA, FQGNSA. The CDR3 is made up of 16 amino acids. This CDR3 is CASSLFRQGGVYGYTF. The CDR3 nucleotides read TGTGCCAGCAGCTTATTTAGACAGGGGGGTGTCTATGGCTACACCTTC.

The V gene is TRBV20-1, the J gene TRBJ1-2; 10 positions match TRBD1. The germline gives CDR1 DFQATT, CDR2 SNEGSKA (reference sequence). V lost 6 bases to trimming and J lost 4 bases; unmatched junction nucleotides: 5. This CDR3 spans 13 amino acids. CDR3 in DNA: TGCAGTGCAGCGGGACAGGGGTCCTATGGCTACACCTTC. This encodes CSAAGQGSYGYTF.

The genes are TRBV4-1 and TRBJ2-3; 10 nucleotides line up with TRBD2. V dropped 4 bases and J dropped 4; count of bases not matched to a gene: 5. Germline CDR1 MGHRA, CDR2 YSYEKL. The CDR3 covers 15 residues. The CDR3 loop reads CASSRAGGLPDTQYF. As DNA, the CDR3 is TGCGCCAGCAGCCGAGCGGGAGGGCTTCCAGATACGCAGTATTTT.

The V gene is TRBV9, the J gene TRBJ2-2; D uncertain. The CDR3 loop spans 13 amino acids. The V end lost 4 bases, the J end lost 4 bases, and 8 bases lay between the germline ends. Germline assignment: CDR1 SGDLS and CDR2 YYNGEE. DNA of the CDR3: TGTGCCAGCAGCCAAAAAAGCACCGGGGAGCTGTTTTTT. Encoded protein: CASSQKSTGELFF.

This clonotype was counted between two and nine times. The chain combines TRBV7-6 with TRBJ1-1; no definite D call. The CDR3 has 14 amino acids. V was clipped by 5 bases and J by 0 bases, with 10 bases between them. Germline-derived CDR1 and CDR2 are SGHVS and FNYEAQ. The CDR3 here is CASSVLGMNTEAFF. The CDR3 nucleotides are TGTGCCAGCAGCGTTCTCGGGATGAACACTGAAGCTTTCTTT.

Only a few counts were recorded for this clonotype. V gene TRBV6-5 combines with J gene TRBJ2-3; D is ambiguous. Trimming cost V 0 bases and J 2 bases, with 9 bases left between them. The CDR3 is made up of 15 amino acids. Germline assignment: CDR1 MNHEY and CDR2 SVGAGI. The chain's CDR3 is CASSYSWADTDTQYF. The CDR3 DNA follows: TGTGCCAGCAGTTACTCTTGGGCAGACACAGATACGCAGTATTTT.

This clonotype was counted many times. The chain links TRBV27 to TRBJ1-5, with D unclear. The CDR3 spans 12 residues. From germline, CDR1 is MNHEY and CDR2 SMNVEV (reference sequence). V lost 3 bases and J lost 6, with 6 bases in between. CDR3 loop: CASSFLGQPQHF. The CDR3 DNA sequence: TGTGCCAGCAGTTTTCTTGGTCAGCCCCAGCATTTT.

This clonotype has only a few counts. The V and J genes are TRBV20-1 and TRBJ2-1; 8 bases match TRBD2. V lost 6 bases and J lost 11; bases outside the gene matches: 18. Germline CDR1 DFQATT, CDR2 SNEGSKA (reference sequence). The CDR3 has 15 amino acids. The DNA for the CDR3 is TGCAGTGCCAAACGCCTAGCGGGTACGTTACCGCAGCAGTTCTTC. Translating gives CSAKRLAGTLPQQFF.

This clonotype was recorded many times. This chain connects TRBV20-1 to TRBJ1-4, with D possibly being TRBD1 (6 bases). Germline CDR1 and CDR2: DFQATT and SNEGSKA (reference sequence). The CDR3 totals 15 residues. Trimming shortened V by 0 bases and J by 3 bases, and 11 bases separated the two germline ends. The CDR3: CSARDGGGPNEKLFF. The CDR3 nucleotides are TGCAGTGCTAGAGACGGGGGCGGTCCTAATGAAAAACTGTTTTTT.

This clonotype was seen many times. The chain carries TRBV7-2 and TRBJ2-5; 9 positions match TRBD1. Germline-derived CDR1 and CDR2 are SGHTA and FQGNSA. The J segment lost 2 bases and the V segment lost 5 bases, leaving 6 bases of the junction unmatched. This CDR3 comprises 15 residues. DNA of the CDR3: TGTGCCAGCAGCCCGGGACAGGGTCGACAAGAGACCCAGTACTTC. Translation: CASSPGQGRQETQYF.

This clonotype was observed at least ten times. The chain has TRBV6-5 and TRBJ2-1; TRBD2 matches 8 bases. CDR3 length: 17 residues. The germline V gene has CDR1 MNHEY and CDR2 SVGAGI. Trimming took 2 bases from V and 6 from J; bases not matched to a gene: 12. DNA for the CDR3: TGTGCCAGCAGTTACACCCGGGGGGGAGTCAGCCCCAATGAGCAGTTCTTC. It translates to CASSYTRGGVSPNEQFF.

There are a few counts of this clonotype. The rearrangement links TRBV15 to TRBJ2-1; a weak D match, TRBD2 (5 bases). V was pared by 4 bases and J by 0 bases, with 10 bases between. This CDR3 is 15 amino acids long. Germline V gives CDR1 LNHNV, CDR2 YYDKDF (reference sequence). In DNA form, the CDR3 reads TGTGCCACCAGCACAAGACTAAGCTCCTACAATGAGCAGTTCTTC. Its protein product is CATSTRLSSYNEQFF. The whole variable domain, remainder taken from reference TRBV15 and TRBJ2-1, is DAMVIQNPRYQVTQFGKPVTLSCSQTLNHNVMYWYQQKSSQAPKLLFHYYDKDFNNEADTPDNFQSRRPNTSFCFLDIRSPGLGDTAMYLCATSTRLSSYNEQFFGPGTRLTVL.

The chain couples TRBV10-3 to TRBJ2-5, with D possibly matching TRBD1 (5 bases). This CDR3 is built from 14 residues. Germline V gene sequence: CDR1 ENHRY, CDR2 SYGVKD. Trimming pared 5 bases from V and 0 bases from J, leaving 10 bases between. This CDR3 reads CAISKKGYQETQYF. CDR3 DNA sequence: TGTGCCATCAGTAAAAAGGGGTACCAAGAGACCCAGTACTTC.

The chain is built from TRBV2 and TRBJ2-2; TRBD1 agrees at 9 bases. CDR1 is SNHLY, CDR2 FYNNEI, per germline. The ends lost 9 bases at V and 6 bases at J; junction bases unmatched: 8. The CDR3 runs to 14 residues. CDR3 nucleotide sequence: TGTGCCAGTTGGGACAGGGTGGGCCCCGGGGAGCTGTTTTTT. The encoded protein is CASWDRVGPGELFF.

This clonotype was seen more than once but under ten times. For the CDR3, the DNA is TGCGCCAGCAGTGAGGGGACAGCGCTTTACGAGCAGTACTTC. This encodes CASSEGTALYEQYF. The chain combines TRBV10-2 with TRBJ2-7; 7 bases map to TRBD1. J was trimmed by 4 bases and V by 2 bases; bases with no gene match: 5. This CDR3 is built from 14 residues. Germline V gene data show CDR1 as WSHSY and CDR2 as SAAADI.

The V and J genes are TRBV5-1 and TRBJ1-3, with D possibly TRBD1 on 5 matching bases. There are 16 residues in the CDR3. V lost 0 bases, J lost 0 bases, and 10 bases lay in between. Germline CDR1 reads SGHRS; CDR2 reads YFSETQ. The CDR3 region is CASSLAGPASGNTIYF. As DNA, the CDR3 is TGCGCCAGCAGCTTGGCAGGGCCAGCCTCTGGAAACACCATATATTTT.

The rearrangement joins TRBV12-3 or TRBV12-4 to TRBJ2-3; D call uncertain. The CDR3 totals 13 residues. Trimming left V 3 bases short and J 4 bases short, with 8 bases between. In DNA form, the CDR3 reads TGTGCCAGCAGTTTCCACCGATCAGATACGCAGTATTTT. Translated: CASSFHRSDTQYF.

In its sample, this clonotype was seen a few times. This chain uses TRBV5-1 with TRBJ2-7; D gene unclear. Germline lookup yields CDR1 SGHRS and CDR2 YFSETQ. Deletions cut 1 base from V and 6 bases from J, with 11 bases between. The length of the CDR3 is 13 residues. As DNA, the CDR3 is TGCGCCAGCAGCTTGTTGGGGATGTCCGAGCAGTACTTC. Protein: CASSLLGMSEQYF.

The rearrangement joins TRBV29-1 to TRBJ2-4, with a tentative D call TRBD1 (6 bases). The CDR3 spans 15 residues. The germline V and J ends were trimmed by 5 bases and 2 bases, with 16 bases remaining between them. Per the germline V gene, CDR1 is SQVTM and CDR2 is ANQGSEA. CDR3 region: CSVSQGGWTKNIQYF. CDR3 sequence (DNA): TGCAGCGTTTCCCAAGGGGGTTGGACCAAAAACATTCAGTACTTC.

This clonotype occurred many times. The chain employs TRBV5-7 and TRBJ1-2; D perhaps matches TRBD1 (6 bases). TRBV5-7 is an ORF, and what it does is uncertain. V was shortened by 1 base and J by 4 bases, with 14 bases between the two germline ends. This CDR3 region has 15 residues. CDR3 protein: CASSLIRGGGYGYTF. The CDR3 DNA follows: TGTGCCAGCAGCTTGATCAGGGGCGGTGGCTATGGCTACACCTTC.

CDR3 sequence reads: CASSSASGPSTDTQYF. CDR3 nucleotides: TGTGCCAGCAGTTCCGCTAGCGGGCCCAGCACAGATACGCAGTATTTT. The chain is built from TRBV12-3 or TRBV12-4 and TRBJ2-3; TRBD2 matches 8 bases. This CDR3 has 16 amino acids. V was clipped by 4 bases and J by 0 bases; unmatched bases: 6.

About this clonotype itself: In this CDR3 the conserved last residue, phenylalanine or tryptophan, is missing, so a read error is likely. This sequence joins TRBV7-9 and TRBJ2-7; 9 bases map to TRBD2. Germline V gene sequence: CDR1 SEHNR, CDR2 FQNEAQ (reference sequence). The V and J ends lost 5 bases and 1 base, in that order; junction bases with no gene match: 9. CDR3 length: 16 residues. The CDR3 sequence: CASSEGGTSLSYEQYL. The CDR3 DNA is TGTGCCAGCAGCGAAGGCGGGACTAGCTTGTCCTACGAGCAGTACCTC.

This clonotype was counted between two and nine times. The CDR3 DNA follows: TGTGCCAGCAGCTTAGGGCTAGCGGGAACGGGTGAGCAGTTCTTC. The encoded protein is CASSLGLAGTGEQFF. The genes are TRBV7-6 and TRBJ2-1, with 9 bases matching TRBD2. Per germline, CDR1 SGHVS and CDR2 FNYEAQ. CDR3 size: 15 residues. The trim removed 1 base at V and 9 bases at J, leaving 7 bases unmatched.

This clonotype was seen only a few times. V gene TRBV12-3 or TRBV12-4 combines with J gene TRBJ1-1; D is undetermined. This CDR3 is 18 amino acids long. Between the trimmed V and J ends, which lost 1 base and 1 base, there was a span of 19 bases. The CDR3 region has the DNA TGTGCCAGCAGTTTAGTAATGGAGTGGAGGGATGGGAACACTGAAGCTTTCTTT. It yields the protein CASSLVMEWRDGNTEAFF.